The clone carrying this T cell receptor (beta chain) was seen at least ten times. The data derive from a study of T-cell reconstitution after alpha-beta-depleted transplantation in children. Unique molecular identifiers were used in preparing the TCRbeta library. TCRdb reprocessed the PCR reads with MiXCR, giving one entry per CDR3 protein. The profile covers about 610,000 distinct CDR3 sequences, with over 9.5% appearing a single time and about 4.3% taken by the ten largest. The receptor was derived from a human donor who donated a stem cell graft to a child with acute myeloid leukemia. This material consisted of PBMCs from the stem cell graft donor, taken from the stem cell graft.

The CDR3 DNA follows: TGTGCCAGCAGTCCGGGACAGGGGGGGTACAATGAGCAGTTCTTC. Protein sequence: CASSPGQGGYNEQFF. V and J are TRBV12-3 or TRBV12-4 and TRBJ2-1, with 11 bases lining up with TRBD1. This CDR3 has 15 amino acids. Losses at the gene ends were 5 bases for V and 4 bases for J; bases not matched to a gene: 4.